This T cell receptor (beta chain) was retrieved from a study of T cell repertoires and HLA-DP antigens. Amplification used primers for 54 TRBV and 13 TRBJ segments. Only in-frame clones appear in the TCRdb table, and some are missing; sequencing was by immunoSEQ multiplex PCR. Of around 100,000 clones listed, roughly 92% were seen once; the top ten hold 0.25% to 0.3%. Turning to this clone: The antigen remains unidentified.

From germline, CDR1 is MNHEY and CDR2 SMNVEV (reference sequence). This CDR3 is 16 amino acids long. V shed 1 base and J 4 bases; nucleotides not matched to a gene: 8. Sequenced input: CD4+ T cells from PBMCs. The receptor comes from a young woman in good health and CMV-seronegative. The rearrangement uses TRBV27 and TRBJ1-2; 8 nucleotides align to TRBD1. CDR3 nucleotides: TGTGCCAGCAGTTTATACTTCCCAGGGGGCAGCTATGGCTACACCTTC. This translates into CASSLYFPGGSYGYTF.